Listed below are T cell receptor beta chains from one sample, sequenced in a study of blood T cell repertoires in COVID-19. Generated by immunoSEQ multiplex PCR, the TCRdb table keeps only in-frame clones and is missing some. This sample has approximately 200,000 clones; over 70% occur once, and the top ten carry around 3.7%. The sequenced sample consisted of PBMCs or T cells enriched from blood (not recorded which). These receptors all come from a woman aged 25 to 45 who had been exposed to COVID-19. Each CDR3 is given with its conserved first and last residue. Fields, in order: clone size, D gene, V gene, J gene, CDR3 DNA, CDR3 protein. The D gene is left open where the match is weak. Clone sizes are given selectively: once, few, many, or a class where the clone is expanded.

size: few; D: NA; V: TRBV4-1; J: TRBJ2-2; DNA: TGCGCCAGCAGCCAAGGTGTGTTGGGCAGGGGAGTCGGCGGGGAGCTGTTTTTT; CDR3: CASSQGVLGRGVGGELFF
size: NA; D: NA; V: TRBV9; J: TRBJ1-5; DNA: TGTGCCAGCAGCGTAGAGGAGAATCAGCCCCAGCATTTT; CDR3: CASSVEENQPQHF
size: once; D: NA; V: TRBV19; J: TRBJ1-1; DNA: TGTGCCAGTAGTATAGCCAGGCGCGGGGAGAACACTGAAGCTTTCTTT; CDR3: CASSIARRGENTEAFF
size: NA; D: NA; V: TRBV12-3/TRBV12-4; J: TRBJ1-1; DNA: TGTGCCAGCAGTTTTCCCAGACTAGAAGCTTTCTTT; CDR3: CASSFPRLEAFF
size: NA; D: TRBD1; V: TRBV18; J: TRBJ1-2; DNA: TGTGCCAGCTCGCCGGGACAGGGTAACTATGGCTACACCTTC; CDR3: CASSPGQGNYGYTF
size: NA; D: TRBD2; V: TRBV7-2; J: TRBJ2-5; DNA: TGTGCCAGCAGCTCATCTAGCGGGAGGCTGATCCGAGAGACCCAGTACTTC; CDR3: CASSSSSGRLIRETQYF
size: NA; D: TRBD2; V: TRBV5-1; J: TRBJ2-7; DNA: TGCGCCAGCAGCTGGGGGACTAGCGGGAGGGCCTACGAGCAGTACTTC; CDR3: CASSWGTSGRAYEQYF
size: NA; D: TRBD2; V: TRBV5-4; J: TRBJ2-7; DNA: TGTGCCAGCAGCTTGGCTAGCGGAAGTACCTACGAGCAGTACTTC; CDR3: CASSLASGSTYEQYF
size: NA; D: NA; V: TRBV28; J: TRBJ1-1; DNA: TGTGCCAGCAGTTTACGGGGTACTGAAGCTTTCTTT; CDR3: CASSLRGTEAFF
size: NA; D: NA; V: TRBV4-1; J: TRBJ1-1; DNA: TGCGCCAGCAGCCAAGATCTGGGTACAGATATGAACACTGAAGCTTTCTTT; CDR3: CASSQDLGTDMNTEAFF
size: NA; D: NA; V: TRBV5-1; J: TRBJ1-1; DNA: TGCGCCAGCAGCTTTTTGGGGGGGCTTGCCACTGAAGCTTTCTTT; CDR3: CASSFLGGLATEAFF
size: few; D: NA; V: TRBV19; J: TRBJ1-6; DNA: TGTGCCAGTAGACGACAGGAACTCTCACCCCTCCACTTT; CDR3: CASRRQELSPLHF
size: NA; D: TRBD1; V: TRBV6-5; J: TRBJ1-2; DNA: TGTGCCAGCAGTTACTCGAGTAAGGAGACAGGGGGTGGCTACACCTTC; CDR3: CASSYSSKETGGGYTF
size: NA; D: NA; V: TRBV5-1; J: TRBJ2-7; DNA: TGCGCCAGCAGCCCGATACGGCCGGGAGCCTACGAGCAGTACTTC; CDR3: CASSPIRPGAYEQYF
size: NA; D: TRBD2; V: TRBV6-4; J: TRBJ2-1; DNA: TGTGCCAGCAGCCCGGGACTAGCGGGAAGGTCTGAGCAGTTCTTC; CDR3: CASSPGLAGRSEQFF
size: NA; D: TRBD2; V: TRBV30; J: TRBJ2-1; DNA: TGTGCTGGGACGCACGGGACGACTAGCGGGGATTACAATGAGCAGTTCTTC; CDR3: CAGTHGTTSGDYNEQFF
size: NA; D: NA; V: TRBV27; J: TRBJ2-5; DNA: TGTGCCAGCAGTGGACGGACTACCACCCAGTACTTC; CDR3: CASSGRTTTQYF
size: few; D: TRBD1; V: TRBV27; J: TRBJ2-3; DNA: TGTGCCAGCAGTTCGGCAGGGGGAGATACGCAGTATTTT; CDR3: CASSSAGGDTQYF
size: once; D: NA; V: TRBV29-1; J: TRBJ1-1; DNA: TGCAGCGTGTACAGGGCTTCGAACACTGAAGCTTTCTTT; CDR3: CSVYRASNTEAFF
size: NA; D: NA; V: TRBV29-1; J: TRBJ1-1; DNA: TGCAGCGTTGGGGAGGGCGAGAAGGCTGAAGCTTTCTTT; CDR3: CSVGEGEKAEAFF
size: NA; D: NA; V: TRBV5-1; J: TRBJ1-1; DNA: TGCGCCAGCAGCTTGGCGCAGGGATACACTGAAGCTTTCTTT; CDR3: CASSLAQGYTEAFF
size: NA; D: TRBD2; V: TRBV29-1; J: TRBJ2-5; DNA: TGCAGCGTCCGGGAGGGCCATGAGACCCAGTACTTC; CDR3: CSVREGHETQYF
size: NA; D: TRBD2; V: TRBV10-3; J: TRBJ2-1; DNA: TGTGCCAGCGGACTAGCGGCTTACAATGAGCAGTTCTTC; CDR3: CASGLAAYNEQFF
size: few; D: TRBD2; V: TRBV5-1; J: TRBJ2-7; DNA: TGCGCCAGCAGCTTCTCGACTAGCGGGAGGGGGCAGTACTTC; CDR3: CASSFSTSGRGQYF
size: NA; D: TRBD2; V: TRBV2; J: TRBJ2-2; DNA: TGTGCCAGTAAGAGGACCGGGACTAGCGAGGACGGGGAGCTGTTTTTT; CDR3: CASKRTGTSEDGELFF
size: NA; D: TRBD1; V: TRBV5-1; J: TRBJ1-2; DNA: TGCGCCAGCAGCTTGGAGGGGACAGCCTTAACCCGTAACTATGGCTACACCTTC; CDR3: CASSLEGTALTRNYGYTF
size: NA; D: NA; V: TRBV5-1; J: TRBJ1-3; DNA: TGCGCCAGCAGCCCGACAGGATTAGGCGGAAACACCATATATTTT; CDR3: CASSPTGLGGNTIYF
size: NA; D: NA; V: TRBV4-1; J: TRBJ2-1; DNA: TGCGCCAGCAGCCAAGAATCGGGGACACTCACGTTCTTC; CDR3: CASSQESGTLTFF
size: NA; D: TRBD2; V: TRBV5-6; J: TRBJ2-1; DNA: TGTGCCAGCAGCCAACTAGCGGGAGAAAGGAATGAGCAGTTCTTC; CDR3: CASSQLAGERNEQFF
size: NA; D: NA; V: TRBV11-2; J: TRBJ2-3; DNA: TGTGCCAGCAGCCCTGGACTACCCACAGATACGCAGTATTTT; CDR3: CASSPGLPTDTQYF
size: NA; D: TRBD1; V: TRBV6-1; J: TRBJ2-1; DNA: TGTGCCAGCAGTGCCCCGACAGGGTTGGGCACCTACAATGAGCAGTTCTTC; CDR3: CASSAPTGLGTYNEQFF
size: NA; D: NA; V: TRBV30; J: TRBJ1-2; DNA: TGTGCCTGGAGTGACTACAACAATGGCTACACCTTC; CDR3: CAWSDYNNGYTF
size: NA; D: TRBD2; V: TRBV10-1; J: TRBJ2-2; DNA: TGCGCCAGCAGGGAGGGCGGGAGGGCCCGGAGGACCGGGGAGCTGTTTTTT; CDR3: CASREGGRARRTGELFF
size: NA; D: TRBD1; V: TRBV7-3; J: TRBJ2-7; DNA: TGTGCCAGCAGCTTATACAGGGGAAGGTACGAGCAGTACTTC; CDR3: CASSLYRGRYEQYF
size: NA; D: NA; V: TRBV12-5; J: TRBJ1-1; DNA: TGTGCTAGTGAAGGCAGGGCAGCGAACACTGAAGCTTTCTTT; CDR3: CASEGRAANTEAFF
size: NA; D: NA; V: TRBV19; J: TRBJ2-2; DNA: TGTGCCAGTAAAAGTGGCAGCCGGACTTCCATAAACACCGGGGAGCTGTTTTTT; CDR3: CASKSGSRTSINTGELFF
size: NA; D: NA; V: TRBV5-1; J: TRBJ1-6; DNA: TGCGCCAGCAGCCTGCACCAGGGAAGCTCCTATAATTCACCCCTCCACTTT; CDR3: CASSLHQGSSYNSPLHF
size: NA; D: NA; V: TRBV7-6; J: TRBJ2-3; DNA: TGTGCCAGCAGCGATAATACTCCTACGCAGTATTTT; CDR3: CASSDNTPTQYF
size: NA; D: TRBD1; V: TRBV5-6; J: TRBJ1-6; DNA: TGTGCCAGCAGCTTTGGACAGGCCTTCTATAATTCACCCCTCCACTTT; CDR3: CASSFGQAFYNSPLHF
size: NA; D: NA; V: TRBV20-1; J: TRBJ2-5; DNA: TGCAGTGCTAGAGATCCAGGGACCCAGTACTTC; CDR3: CSARDPGTQYF
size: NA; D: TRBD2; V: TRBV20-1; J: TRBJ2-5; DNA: TGCAGTGCTAGTTCTCTAGCGGGAGTGCAAGAGACCCAGTACTTC; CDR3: CSASSLAGVQETQYF
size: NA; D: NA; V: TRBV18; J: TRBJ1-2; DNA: TGTGCCAGCTCACCACCGAAGGAGGAGATTGACTATGGCTACACCTTC; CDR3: CASSPPKEEIDYGYTF
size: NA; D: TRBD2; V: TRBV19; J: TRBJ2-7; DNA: TGTGCCAGTAGCTGGGACTACACCTACGAGCAGTACTTC; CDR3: CASSWDYTYEQYF
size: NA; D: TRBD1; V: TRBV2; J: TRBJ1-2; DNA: TGTGCCAGCAGTGATCCGACAGGGGACTATGGCTACACCTTC; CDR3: CASSDPTGDYGYTF
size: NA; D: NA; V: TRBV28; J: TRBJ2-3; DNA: TGTGCCAGCAGTTCCCGGGACTCCAGAGGAAATACGCAGTATTTT; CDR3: CASSSRDSRGNTQYF
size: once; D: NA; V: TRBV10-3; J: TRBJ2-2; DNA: TGTGCCATCAGTGATATGTCAGACACCGGGGAGCTGTTTTTT; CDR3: CAISDMSDTGELFF
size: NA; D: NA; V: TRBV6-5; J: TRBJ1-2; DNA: TGTGCCAGCAGCTTATTCCGTAACTATGGCTACACCTTC; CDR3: CASSLFRNYGYTF
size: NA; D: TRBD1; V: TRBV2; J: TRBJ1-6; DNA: TGTGCCAGCAAGGACAGGCCCTATAATTCACCCCTCCACTTT; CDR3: CASKDRPYNSPLHF
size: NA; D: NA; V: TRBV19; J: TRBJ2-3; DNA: TGTGCCAGTAGTATAATAGTACGGGTGGAGGAATCCAGCACAGATACGCAGTATTTT; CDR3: CASSIIVRVEESSTDTQYF
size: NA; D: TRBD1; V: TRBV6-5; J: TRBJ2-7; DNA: TGTGCCAGCAGCTTCGGACAGGGGGTCGAATACGAGCAGTACTTC; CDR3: CASSFGQGVEYEQYF